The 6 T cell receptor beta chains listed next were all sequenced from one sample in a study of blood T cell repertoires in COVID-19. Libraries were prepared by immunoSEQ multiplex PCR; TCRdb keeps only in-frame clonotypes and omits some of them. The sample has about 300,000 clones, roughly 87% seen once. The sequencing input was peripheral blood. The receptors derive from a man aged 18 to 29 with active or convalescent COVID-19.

CDR3 sequence: CASSLVSSGGSSSYEQYF. The CDR3 region has the DNA TGTGCCAGCAGCTTAGTGTCTAGCGGGGGCTCCAGCTCCTACGAGCAGTACTTC. The chain has TRBV7-2 and TRBJ2-7, with 10 bases identical to TRBD2. The CDR3 is 18 residues long. Germline trimming cut 1 base from V and 0 bases from J; bases unmatched to any gene: 9. CDR1 is SGHTA and CDR2 is FQGNSA in the germline V gene.

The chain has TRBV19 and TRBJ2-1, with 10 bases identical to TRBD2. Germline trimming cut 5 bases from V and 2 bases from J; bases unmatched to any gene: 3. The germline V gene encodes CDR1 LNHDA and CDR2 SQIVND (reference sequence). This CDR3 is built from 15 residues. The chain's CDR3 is CASSWTSGTYNEQFF. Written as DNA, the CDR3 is TGTGCCAGTAGTTGGACTAGCGGCACCTACAATGAGCAGTTCTTC.

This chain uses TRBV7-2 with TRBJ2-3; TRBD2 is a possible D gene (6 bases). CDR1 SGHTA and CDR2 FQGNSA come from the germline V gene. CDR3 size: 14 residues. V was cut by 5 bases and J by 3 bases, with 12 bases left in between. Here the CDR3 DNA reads TGTGCCAGCAGCAAAGGGACTGAAACAGATACGCAGTATTTT. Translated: CASSKGTETDTQYF.

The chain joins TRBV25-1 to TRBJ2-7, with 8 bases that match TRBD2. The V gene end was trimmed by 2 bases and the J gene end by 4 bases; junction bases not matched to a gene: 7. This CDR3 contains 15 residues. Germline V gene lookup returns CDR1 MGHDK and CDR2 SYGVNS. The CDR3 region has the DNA TGTGCCAGCAGTGAAACTTCGGGGGGGCCTTACGAGCAGTACTTC. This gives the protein CASSETSGGPYEQYF.

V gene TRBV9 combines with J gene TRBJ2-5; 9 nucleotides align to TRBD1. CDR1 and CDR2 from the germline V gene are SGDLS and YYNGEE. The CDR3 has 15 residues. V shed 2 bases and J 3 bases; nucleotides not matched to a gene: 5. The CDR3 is CASSVWDREEETQYF. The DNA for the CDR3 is TGTGCCAGCAGCGTTTGGGACAGGGAGGAAGAGACCCAGTACTTC.

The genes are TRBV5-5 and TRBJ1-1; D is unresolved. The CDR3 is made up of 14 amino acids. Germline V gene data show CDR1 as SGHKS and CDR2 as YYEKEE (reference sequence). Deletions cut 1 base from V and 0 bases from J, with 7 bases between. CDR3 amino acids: CASSLSGMNTEAFF. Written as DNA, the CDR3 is TGTGCCAGCAGCTTGTCGGGAATGAACACTGAAGCTTTCTTT.